One TCR beta chain is described in this entry. Its antigen is unidentified. The data stem from a study of cytomegalovirus exposure and HLA in healthy donors. About the study: Unique TCRs from HLA-typed donors, 65 million to 85 million of them, were held in an early data release. Of 300 to 500 genotyped donors, approximately 84% clustered with self-reported Caucasian donors.

Points from the study as a whole: In a later analysis, productive TCRs from donors in an Asian-associated ancestry cluster reportedly carried fewer N-insertions than the cohort mean. As a later analysis revealed, most CMV-associated TCR beta chains appeared HLA-restricted.

This CDR3 region has 16 residues. From germline, CDR1 is LGHNA and CDR2 YNFKEQ. With V trimmed by 1 base and J by 3 bases, 6 bases remained unmatched. Amplification used 60 Vbeta primers and 13 Jbeta primers. Generated by immunoSEQ multiplex PCR, the TCRdb table keeps only in-frame clones and is missing some. The sample contains around 98,000 clones, around three quarters of which appear only once. The receptor was isolated from a human donor in good health. Input material: PBMCs. The V and J genes are TRBV4-2 and TRBJ2-7; TRBD2 matches 10 bases. CDR3 region: CASSQVQLAGNYEQYF. The CDR3 nucleotides are TGTGCCAGCAGCCAAGTCCAACTAGCGGGGAACTACGAGCAGTACTTC.